The next 15 T cell receptor beta chains were all read from a single sample in a study of cytomegalovirus exposure and HLA in healthy donors. The PCR contained 60 Vbeta and 13 Jbeta primers. The table came from immunoSEQ multiplex PCR; TCRdb's copy has only in-frame clones and leaves some out. The data show about 98,000 clones, with roughly two thirds seen just once and over 1% held by the top ten. Sequencing used PBMCs. These receptors were taken from a female donor in good health and CMV-seronegative.

This clone occurred a few times. The rearrangement uses TRBV6-4 and TRBJ2-3; 10 bases agree with TRBD2. With V trimmed by 5 bases and J by 0 bases, 2 bases remained unmatched. Germline-derived CDR1 and CDR2 are MRHNA and SNTAGT. This CDR3 region has 15 residues. The CDR3 is CASSPTSGSTDTQYF. DNA of the CDR3: TGTGCCAGCAGTCCGACTAGCGGGAGCACAGATACGCAGTATTTT.

The rearrangement uses TRBV7-8 and TRBJ2-7; 8 positions match TRBD1. The CDR3 spans 13 residues. V lost 6 bases and J lost 9; bases outside the gene matches: 10. Germline lookup yields CDR1 SGHVS and CDR2 FQNEAQ. The CDR3: CASRDGTGSGQYF. The DNA for the CDR3 is TGTGCCAGCAGAGACGGGACAGGCTCTGGGCAGTACTTC.

J is TRBJ1-4 and V is TRBV7-9; no clear D. The CDR3 totals 15 residues. Per the germline V gene, CDR1 is SEHNR and CDR2 is FQNEAQ (reference sequence). The V end was cut by 3 bases, the J end by 8 bases, with 16 bases between. The CDR3 DNA follows: TGTGCCAGCAGCTTGGGTCTCGGGGTGGGCGAAAAACTGTTTTTT. It is translated as CASSLGLGVGEKLFF.

The gene calls are TRBV4-3 and TRBJ1-3, with a possible D match to TRBD1 (5 bases). Trimming cost V 1 base and J 0 bases, with 10 bases left between them. Looked up from germline, CDR1 is LGHNA and CDR2 is YSLEER. This CDR3 is 16 amino acids long. In DNA form, the CDR3 reads TGCGCCAGCAGCCAAGTTGGGGGGTACTCTGGAAACACCATATATTTT. Amino acid sequence: CASSQVGGYSGNTIYF.

The rearrangement links TRBV5-8 to TRBJ2-7, with 8 bases identical to TRBD1. Looked up from germline, CDR1 is SGHTS and CDR2 is YDEGEE. The CDR3 loop spans 14 amino acids. V was pared by 0 bases and J by 2 bases, with 1 base of the junction left unmatched. The CDR3 here is CASSLGTGTYEQYF. The CDR3 DNA is TGTGCCAGCAGCTTGGGGACAGGGACCTACGAGCAGTACTTC.

The J gene is TRBJ1-5, the V gene TRBV7-6, with D possibly matching TRBD1 (5 bases). Germline CDR1 SGHVS, CDR2 FNYEAQ. Trimming cost V 1 base and J 7 bases, with 14 bases left between them. This CDR3 has 15 amino acids. The CDR3 region is CASSLEEGFGQPQHF. CDR3 coding DNA: TGTGCCAGCAGCTTAGAGGAGGGGTTTGGGCAGCCCCAGCATTTT.

V gene TRBV6-6 combines with J gene TRBJ2-7; weak D call: TRBD2 (5 bases). V was clipped by 8 bases and J by 5 bases, with 13 bases between them. In germline, CDR1 is MNHNY, CDR2 SVGAGI (reference sequence). The length of the CDR3 is 12 residues. The CDR3 DNA is TGTGCCAGCCGACTTAAGAGGGACGAGCAGTACTTC. It is translated as CASRLKRDEQYF.

This rearrangement joins TRBV6-1 to TRBJ2-2; perhaps TRBD2 as D (6 bases). Trimming left V 3 bases short and J 3 bases short, with 14 bases between. CDR3 length: 16 amino acids. CDR1 and CDR2 from the germline V gene are MNHNS and SASEGT. The DNA for the CDR3 is TGTGCCAGCAGTGATAAAGTGGCGGGATACACCGGGGAGCTGTTTTTT. Translation gives CASSDKVAGYTGELFF.

The chain couples TRBV7-8 to TRBJ1-2, with TRBD1 identical over 9 bases. The CDR3 covers 14 residues. Germline CDR1 SGHVS, CDR2 FQNEAQ. V shed 0 bases and J 12 bases; nucleotides not matched to a gene: 8. In DNA, the CDR3 is TGTGCCAGCAGCTTAGCCGTGACAGGGGGAGACAACACCTTC. This sequence encodes CASSLAVTGGDNTF.

This sequence joins TRBV5-4 and TRBJ2-5; TRBD2 matches at 11 bases. The CDR3 spans 16 residues. Germline CDR1 is SGHNT and CDR2 is YYREEE (reference sequence). V shed 4 bases and J 5 bases; nucleotides not matched to a gene: 10. CDR3 sequence: CASSLGASGRTETQYF. CDR3 DNA: TGTGCCAGCAGCCTAGGGGCTAGCGGGAGGACCGAGACCCAGTACTTC.

With respect to this clone: Sequence at one end of the junction differs from germline and may be a read error. The rearrangement links TRBV7-2 to TRBJ1-1; 8 bases are a match to TRBD1. Germline CDR1 is SGHTA and CDR2 is FQGNSA. The CDR3 totals 15 residues. CDR3 sequence reads: CASSLAGQGRTEAFF. In nucleotides, the CDR3 is TGTGCCAGCAGCCTAGCCGGACAGGGCAGGACTGAAGCTTTCTTT.

This chain connects TRBV4-3 to TRBJ1-1; 9 positions agree with TRBD1. The CDR3 has 16 amino acids. Trimming removed 0 bases from V and 5 bases from J; junction bases left unmatched: 7. Germline V gene sequence: CDR1 LGHNA, CDR2 YSLEER. CDR3 nucleotide sequence: TGCGCCAGCAGCCAAGAAGGGGGACAGGGTATTACTGAAGCTTTCTTT. Its translation: CASSQEGGQGITEAFF.

V and J are TRBV19 and TRBJ2-3; 11 positions match TRBD2. CDR1 is LNHDA, CDR2 SQIVND, per germline (reference sequence). V lost 5 bases, J lost 3 bases, and 4 bases stayed unmatched. This CDR3 region has 15 residues. CDR3 DNA: TGTGCCAGTAGTTGGGCTAGCGGGAGGACAGATACGCAGTATTTT. Encoded protein: CASSWASGRTDTQYF.

The V gene is TRBV19, the J gene TRBJ1-2, with D uncertain. The V gene lost 1 base and the J gene lost 3 bases, with 9 bases spanning the gap. The CDR3 runs to 14 residues. Germline lookup yields CDR1 LNHDA and CDR2 SQIVND (reference sequence). CDR3 sequence (DNA): TGTGCCAGTAGTATAGTACCGGGGTACTATGGCTACACCTTC. Protein product: CASSIVPGYYGYTF.

This chain joins TRBV30 and TRBJ2-7; tentatively, D is TRBD2 (6 bases). V lost 5 bases to trimming and J lost 2 bases, with 19 bases between them. The germline V gene encodes CDR1 GTSNPN and CDR2 SVGIG (reference sequence). This CDR3 comprises 15 residues. CDR3 bases: TGTGCCTGGGCTGACTTATGGCGGGATCCCTACGAGCAGTACTTC. It is translated as CAWADLWRDPYEQYF.